This T cell receptor beta chain was sequenced for a study of graft-versus-host responses after intestinal transplantation. The overall study: Recipients had multivisceral, liver-intestinal, or isolated intestinal transplants.

Germline CDR1 LNHDA, CDR2 SQIVND (reference sequence). The V end lost 3 bases, the J end lost 0 bases, and 18 bases lay between the germline ends. This CDR3 contains 18 residues. The repertoire was sequenced with immunoSEQ multiplex PCR; TCRdb's copy has only in-frame clones and lacks some. The repertoire holds roughly 16,000 clones, with roughly 80% as singletons. To release intraepithelial and lamina propria lymphocytes, the graft tissue was processed. The specimen comprised ileum tissue, sampled roughly 620 days after intestinal transplantation. The receptor comes from a human patient who received an intestinal transplant, so some T cells may come from the graft donor. The genes are TRBV19 and TRBJ1-3, with D unresolved. The CDR3 spells CASSISGLVYDSGNTIYF. The CDR3 coding sequence is TGTGCCAGTAGTATCTCGGGCCTCGTTTATGACTCTGGAAACACCATATATTTT.